This note documents a single T cell receptor (beta chain) sequence. The sample originates from a study of sequential checkpoint blockade in melanoma. Germline V gives CDR1 SGHTA, CDR2 FQGNSA. V was clipped by 1 base and J by 7 bases, with 10 bases between them. The length of the CDR3 is 13 residues. The treatment is: randomized to nivolumab then ipilimumab (arm A) or the reverse (arm B). Sorted cells were live CD3+CD8+, lacking CD19 and CD56, from PBMCs. Repertoires were generated with immunoSEQ multiplex PCR, while TCRdb's copy carries only in-frame clones and drops some. The table has about 21,000 clones, around four fifths seen once.

This TCR came from a human donor with melanoma. V is TRBV7-2 and J is TRBJ1-1; D is possibly TRBD1 (5 bases). The sample was CD8+ T cells sorted from blood (inferred from file names), taken from a patient given nivolumab and ipilimumab in sequence. CDR3 loop: CASSLGQGYEAFF. Here the CDR3 DNA reads TGTGCCAGCAGCTTAGGGCAGGGCTATGAAGCTTTCTTT.